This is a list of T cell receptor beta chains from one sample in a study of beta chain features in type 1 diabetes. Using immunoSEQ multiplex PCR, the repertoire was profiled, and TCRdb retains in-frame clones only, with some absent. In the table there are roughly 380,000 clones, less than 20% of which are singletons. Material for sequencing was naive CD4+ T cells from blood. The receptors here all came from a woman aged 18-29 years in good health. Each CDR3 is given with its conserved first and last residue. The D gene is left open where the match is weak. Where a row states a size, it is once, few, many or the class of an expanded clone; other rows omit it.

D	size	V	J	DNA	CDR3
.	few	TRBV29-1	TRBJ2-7	TGCAGCGCACAGACGGACTACGAGCAGTACTTC	CSAQTDYEQYF
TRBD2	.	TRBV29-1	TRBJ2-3	TGCAGCGTTGAGGCGGGAGCGGCAGATACGCAGTATTTT	CSVEAGAADTQYF
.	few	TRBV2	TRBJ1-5	TGTGCCAGCAGGTTAGACAGGTCCGATCAGCCCCAGCATTTT	CASRLDRSDQPQHF
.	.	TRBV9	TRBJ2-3	TGTGCCAGCAGCGGAACTAGTCCCCAGACAGATACGCAGTATTTT	CASSGTSPQTDTQYF
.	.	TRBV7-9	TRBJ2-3	TGTGCCAGCAGCTTAGCAATACAGGGGCAGTATTTT	CASSLAIQGQYF
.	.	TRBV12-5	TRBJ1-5	TGTGCTAGTGGAAAGGAAAGTGGGCCCGAGCATTTT	CASGKESGPEHF
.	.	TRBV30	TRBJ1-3	TGTGCCTGGAAAGGCGGGAACACCATATATTTT	CAWKGGNTIYF
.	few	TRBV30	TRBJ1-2	TGTGCCTGGAGTCCGACTTCTGGCTACACCTTC	CAWSPTSGYTF
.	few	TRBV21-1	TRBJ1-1	TGTGCCAGATTGCGGGGGGGCAGGACTGAAGCTTTCTTT	CARLRGGRTEAFF
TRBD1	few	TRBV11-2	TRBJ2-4	TGTGCCAGCAGCGACGGGACAGCCTTAGCCAAAAACATTCAGTACTTC	CASSDGTALAKNIQYF
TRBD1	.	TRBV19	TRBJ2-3	TGTGCCAGTAGTTTAAGCTGGACAGGGGGGACAGATACGCAGTATTTT	CASSLSWTGGTDTQYF
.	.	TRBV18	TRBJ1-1	TGTGCCAGCTCACCTCAGGGTTATAACACTGAAGCTTTCTTT	CASSPQGYNTEAFF
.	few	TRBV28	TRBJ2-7	TGTGCCAGCAGTTTACCTGGGCATGGCTCCTACGAGCAGTACTTC	CASSLPGHGSYEQYF
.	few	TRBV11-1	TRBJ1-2	TGTGCCAGCAGTTTAGCGCAGGGGTATGGCTACACCTTC	CASSLAQGYGYTF
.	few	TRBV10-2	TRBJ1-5	TGCGCCAGCCTCCCGGGCAATCAGCCCCAGCATTTT	CASLPGNQPQHF